The 7 T cell receptor beta chains presented below share a single source sample, sequenced in a study of T cells after yellow fever vaccination. TCRdb reanalysed the 5' RACE reads using MiXCR and keeps one entry per CDR3 protein. The sample holds about 260,000 distinct CDR3 sequences, roughly 13% seen once. This specimen consisted of CD4+ T cells sorted from PBMCs, obtained 45 days after the yellow fever booster vaccination. These receptors were collected from a man younger than 45 who received the YFV17D yellow fever vaccine.

This chain links TRBV20-1 with TRBJ2-7; a weak D match, TRBD1 (6 bases). Germline V lookup: CDR1 DFQATT, CDR2 SNEGSKA (reference sequence). The V and J ends lost 2 bases and 2 bases respectively, with 31 bases between them. This CDR3 region has 20 residues. This CDR3 reads CSARPPTSSTPGEPAYEQYF. The CDR3 nucleotides are TGCAGTGCTAGACCACCCACGTCCAGCACTCCAGGGGAACCCGCCTACGAGCAGTACTTC.

This chain links TRBV3-1 with TRBJ2-1, with D possibly TRBD1 on 6 matching bases. V was cut by 1 base and J by 8 bases, with 9 bases left in between. The CDR3 has 13 residues. The germline gives CDR1 LGHDT, CDR2 YNNKEL (reference sequence). CDR3 protein: CASSQGYRDEQFF. The DNA for the CDR3 is TGTGCCAGCAGCCAAGGGTACAGGGATGAGCAGTTCTTC.

This clonotype was counted only a few times. The chain recombines TRBV18 with TRBJ1-1, with TRBD1 matching 7 bases. This CDR3 is 16 amino acids long. Trimming cost V 2 bases and J 1 base; bases outside gene matches: 7. Looked up from germline, CDR1 is KGHSH and CDR2 is LQKENI. In DNA, the CDR3 is TGTGCCAGCTCACCAGGGATGACAGGGACGAACACTGAAGCTTTCTTT. This sequence encodes CASSPGMTGTNTEAFF.

Notes on this clonotype: A read error may explain this, as a much larger clone is one base away. The rearrangement links TRBV12-3 or TRBV12-4 to TRBJ2-2; 11 bases fit TRBD2. The CDR3 has 14 residues. J was trimmed by 12 bases and V by 6 bases; bases with no gene match: 9. The CDR3 is CASSLAGGGGQLFF. The CDR3 nucleotides are TGTGCCAGCAGCCTAGCGGGAGGCGGAGGGCAGCTGTTTTTT.

This clonotype was seen only a few times. The chain uses TRBV27 and TRBJ2-3; TRBD2 agrees at 12 bases. The ends lost 2 bases at V and 6 bases at J; junction bases unmatched: 6. CDR3 length equals 16 residues. Per the germline V gene, CDR1 is MNHEY and CDR2 is SMNVEV (reference sequence). The chain's CDR3 is CASSLIWLAGGDTQYF. As DNA, the CDR3 is TGTGCCAGCAGTTTAATCTGGCTAGCGGGAGGGGATACGCAGTATTTT.

This clonotype appeared a few times. The V and J genes are TRBV12-3 or TRBV12-4 and TRBJ2-3; no firm D call. The V and J ends lost 6 bases and 5 bases respectively, with 6 bases between them. CDR3 length equals 11 residues. The CDR3 spells CASRYLDTQYF. Here the CDR3 DNA reads TGTGCCAGCAGATATTTAGATACGCAGTATTTT.

This clonotype has more than one count but fewer than ten. The chain is built from TRBV20-1 and TRBJ1-1, with D unresolved. The CDR3 runs 14 residues. Trimming pared 2 bases from V and 2 bases from J, leaving 12 bases between. Germline V gene data show CDR1 as DFQATT and CDR2 as SNEGSKA (reference sequence). In DNA, the CDR3 is TGCAGTGCTAGAAGAGGCAGTGCTAACACTGAAGCTTTCTTT. This translates into CSARRGSANTEAFF.